This entry describes one TCR beta chain. Per the germline V gene, CDR1 is LNHDA and CDR2 is SQIVND (reference sequence). V lost 6 bases and J lost 0, with 9 bases in between. CDR3 length equals 13 residues. The sample belongs to a study of blood T cell repertoires in COVID-19. At the level of the study: Specimens from acute and convalescent COVID-19 originated in the United States, Italy and Spain. PBMCs, B-cell-depleted T cells, or T cells provided the cDNA or gDNA that made up the material.

Source study methods: Amplification from reference gene primers served as the basis for estimated nucleated cell counts. Produced via immunoSEQ multiplex PCR; TCRdb's table is partial and in-frame only. Clonal size and the V and J genes are those of that table, whereas D and trimming came from the DNA. The repertoire holds approximately 300,000 clones, 87% seen once, with approximately 2% in the top ten. Sequences were obtained from peripheral blood. V usage is TRBV19 and J usage is TRBJ2-7; D is unresolved. This receptor was taken from a man aged 18 to 30 with active or convalescent COVID-19. CDR3 in amino acids: CASSGSLSYEQYF. The CDR3 DNA sequence: TGTGCCAGTAGCGGTAGCCTCTCCTACGAGCAGTACTTC.